This TCR beta chain appears in the sequencing data of a study of blood T cell repertoires in COVID-19. In the study overall: Nucleic acid was either cDNA or gDNA, and it came from T cells, B-cell-depleted T cells, or PBMCs.

Study members were between roughly 18 and 100 years old and lived in 24 US regions. The study assigned cohorts using participant-reported clinical history. Study processing details: Estimation of nucleated cell counts was performed using reference gene primer amplification. Profiled with immunoSEQ multiplex PCR; TCRdb holds only in-frame clones, not every one. Clonal size and the V and J genes are those of that table, whereas D and trimming came from the DNA. The repertoire holds more than 100,000 clones, with over 80% as singletons. CDR3 size: 15 residues. Trimming at V came to 1 base and at J to 4 bases, leaving 4 bases not matched to a gene. The germline gives CDR1 MDHEN, CDR2 SYDVKM.

The chain has TRBV28 and TRBJ1-5; TRBD1 aligns across 7 bases. Source material: PBMCs or T cells enriched from blood (not recorded which). This TCR came from a woman aged 25-40 years who had recovered from COVID-19. CDR3: CASSLSSGGNQPQHF. The CDR3 DNA follows: TGTGCCAGCAGTTTATCTTCAGGGGGAAATCAGCCCCAGCATTTT.